One and the same sample provided the 5 T cell receptor beta chains below, sequenced in a study of beta chain features in type 1 diabetes. The sequenced template was cDNA made from the entire isolated RNA. TCRdb's copy holds only in-frame clones and misses some; the assay was immunoSEQ multiplex PCR. This table has around 240,000 clones, over 7.5% appearing once. Sequencing was done on a sample of naive CD4+ T cells from blood. These receptors all stem from a woman younger than 35 in good health.

V gene TRBV7-2 combines with J gene TRBJ2-1; the match to TRBD1 covers 7 bases. The CDR3 runs 14 residues. The germline V gene encodes CDR1 SGHTA and CDR2 FQGNSA. With 5 bases clipped from V and 8 bases from J, the junction kept 9 bases outside the gene matches. Here the CDR3 reads CASSPYGQVHEQFF. The CDR3 nucleotides read TGTGCCAGCAGCCCATACGGACAGGTACATGAGCAGTTCTTC.

The chain has TRBV9 and TRBJ2-1; 9 nucleotides agree with TRBD2. Looked up from germline, CDR1 is SGDLS and CDR2 is YYNGEE. Trimming at V came to 0 bases and at J to 3 bases, leaving 4 bases not matched to a gene. This CDR3 has 16 residues. This CDR3 reads CASSVAVSGGYNEQFF. In nucleotides, the CDR3 is TGTGCCAGCAGCGTAGCGGTTAGCGGGGGCTACAATGAGCAGTTCTTC.

The chain employs TRBV5-6 and TRBJ2-7; 7 bases are shared with TRBD1. CDR3 length: 15 amino acids. J gave up 1 base and V 7 bases, and 11 bases lay outside the gene matches. The germline V gene has CDR1 SGHDT and CDR2 YYEEEE. CDR3 DNA sequence: TGTGCCAGCGTAAGGGGGCCTAATTTGTCCTACGAGCAGTACTTC. Its translation is CASVRGPNLSYEQYF. The entire variable domain, with the rest obtained from reference TRBV5-6 and TRBJ2-7, is as follows: DAGVTQSPTHLIKTRGQQVTLRCSPKSGHDTVSWYQQALGQGPQFIFQYYEEEERQRGNFPDRFSGHQFPNYSSELNVNALLLGDSALYLCASVRGPNLSYEQYFGPGTRLTVT.

This clone was counted only a few times. V usage is TRBV30 and J usage is TRBJ1-5; the D is unclear. Germline V gene sequence: CDR1 GTSNPN, CDR2 SVGIG (reference sequence). The ends were cut back, 4 bases at V and 0 bases at J, with 7 bases in the middle. CDR3 length: 13 residues. The CDR3 coding sequence is TGTGCCTGGAAAGGGAGTAGCAATCAGCCCCAGCATTTT. Its protein is CAWKGSSNQPQHF. Supplemented by reference TRBV30 and TRBJ1-5, the full variable domain reads SQTIHQWPATLVQPVGSPLSLECTVEGTSNPNLYWYRQAAGRGLQLLFYSVGIGQISSEVPQNLSASRPQDRQFILSSKKLLLSDSGFYLCAWKGSSNQPQHFGDGTRLSIL.

The genes are TRBV7-9 and TRBJ2-1; D possibly corresponds to TRBD2 (6 bases). Trimming removed 2 bases at V and 10 bases at J, with 18 bases between. The CDR3 sequence is 15 residues long. CDR1 is SEHNR and CDR2 is FQNEAQ in the germline V gene (reference sequence). DNA for the CDR3: TGTGCCAGCAGCTTAATTAGCGGAGGCATCGGGGAGCAGTTCTTC. Translated, it gives CASSLISGGIGEQFF.